Listed below are T cell receptor beta chains from one sample, sequenced in a study of glioma-infiltrating T cells after dendritic cell vaccination. Profiled with immunoSEQ multiplex PCR; TCRdb holds only in-frame clones, not every one. The sample has about 21,000 clones, approximately 79% seen once. Sample: blood, taken before dendritic cell vaccination. These receptor sequences come from a human donor with glioblastoma. CDR3s include the opening cysteine and the closing phenylalanine or tryptophan. D genes are given only for firm matches. Some rows mark clone size as missing; the rest say once, few, many or name a class of expanded clone.

>NA|NA|TRBJ2-3|TRBV7-3
TGTGCCAGCAGCTTCTCGCGGGACGATACGCAGTATTTT
CASSFSRDDTQYF
>NA|few|TRBJ1-1|TRBV29-1
TGCAGCGTTGAGGGCGCTTTCTTT
CSVEGAFF
>NA|NA|TRBJ1-1|TRBV19
TGTGCCAGTAGTATATCCGCCGGTGTGGGGGGGAGCACTGAAGCTTTCTTT
CASSISAGVGGSTEAFF
>NA|few|TRBJ1-4|TRBV4-1
TGCGCCAGCAGCCAACGAGAGGGGGTGAGAACAACTAATGAAAAACTGTTTTTT
CASSQREGVRTTNEKLFF
>NA|NA|TRBJ2-7|TRBV11-3
TGTGCCAGCAGCTTAGGTCAAGCAGGGGACTACGAGCAGTACTTC
CASSLGQAGDYEQYF
>TRBD2|NA|TRBJ2-7|TRBV5-6
TGTGCCAGCAGCTTGATGGTGACTAGCGTGTACGAGCAGTACTTC
CASSLMVTSVYEQYF
>TRBD2|NA|TRBJ2-2|TRBV6-1
TGTGCCAGCAGTGGGGATAGCGGGCGCCCTCCCACCGGGGAGATGTTTTTT
CASSGDSGRPPTGEMFF
>TRBD1|few|TRBJ2-7|TRBV7-9
TGTGCCAGCAGCTTGGTACGGGACAGCCTCTACGAGCAGTACTTC
CASSLVRDSLYEQYF
>TRBD2|once|TRBJ2-3|TRBV28
TGTGCCAGCAGTTCCGGGACTAGCGGCACAGATACGCAGTATTTT
CASSSGTSGTDTQYF
>TRBD2|NA|TRBJ2-1|TRBV30
TGTGCCTGGAGTCCGGGACTAGCCATGGCGGATGAGCAGTTCTTC
CAWSPGLAMADEQFF
>NA|NA|TRBJ2-1|TRBV15
TGTGCCACCAGCAGCCTAAACAATGAGCAGTTCTTC
CATSSLNNEQFF
>NA|NA|TRBJ2-2|TRBV4-3
TGCGCCAGCAGCCAGAGTTACGGGTTTGGAACCGGGGAGCTGTTTTTT
CASSQSYGFGTGELFF
>NA|once|TRBJ2-1|TRBV18
TGTGCCAGCTCACCACCCAGTGGCAATGAGCAGTTCTTC
CASSPPSGNEQFF
>NA|NA|TRBJ2-7|TRBV7-9
TGTGCCAGCAGCTTAGCGTTGGGGTACAGGTACGAGCAGTACTTC
CASSLALGYRYEQYF
>NA|once|TRBJ2-3|TRBV6-1
TGTGCCAGCAGTGACAGGGGCCTGACAGATACGCAGTATTTT
CASSDRGLTDTQYF
>TRBD2|few|TRBJ2-3|TRBV7-2
TGTGCCAGCAGCGAGAAAAAAGCGGGAGGAGCAGATACGCAGTATTTT
CASSEKKAGGADTQYF
>TRBD1|NA|TRBJ1-4|TRBV10-2
TGCGCCAGCAGTGTTCGACAGGGGCAGAATGAAAAACTGTTTTTT
CASSVRQGQNEKLFF
>NA|few|TRBJ2-7|TRBV10-1
TGCGCCAGCAGTGAGTCGGAGACAGTGCGGGGATACGAGCAGTACTTC
CASSESETVRGYEQYF
>NA|once|TRBJ1-4|TRBV6-6
TGTGCCAGCAGTTATCAGGAAGTTAATGAAAAACTGTTTTTT
CASSYQEVNEKLFF
>TRBD2|few|TRBJ2-3|TRBV7-3
TGTGCCAGCAGCTCCTGGGGGGGGATCACAGATACGCAGTATTTT
CASSSWGGITDTQYF
>NA|NA|TRBJ1-1|TRBV20-1
TGCAGTGCTAGAGAAGTAGCTCGGGCTTTCTTT
CSAREVARAFF
>NA|NA|TRBJ2-7|TRBV7-6
TGTGCCGCAGGGGGGCCCTCATCCTACGAGCAGTACTTC
CAAGGPSSYEQYF
>NA|NA|TRBJ2-1|TRBV7-3
TGTGCCAGCAGCCCCCAGGCCGACAATGAGCAGTTCTTC
CASSPQADNEQFF
>TRBD2|NA|TRBJ2-2|TRBV15
TGTGCCACCAGCAGGGTTAGCGGGTCCTTGGTCGGGGAGCTGTTTTTT
CATSRVSGSLVGELFF
>TRBD1|NA|TRBJ2-5|TRBV29-1
TGCAGCGTTTATTGGACAGGGCGAGAGACCCAGTACTTC
CSVYWTGRETQYF
>TRBD1|NA|TRBJ2-3|TRBV5-4
TGTGCCAGCAGCTTGCCCCCGGGGCAGGGGGCAGATACGCAGTATTTT
CASSLPPGQGADTQYF
>TRBD1|NA|TRBJ2-3|TRBV11-2
TGTGCCAGCAGCATAAGACAGGGGGCGGGGGATACGCAGTATTTT
CASSIRQGAGDTQYF
>NA|NA|TRBJ2-7|TRBV5-6
TGTGCCAGCAGCCAGGGCTACGAGCAGTACTTC
CASSQGYEQYF
>NA|NA|TRBJ1-1|TRBV19
TGTGCCAGTAGTATCGTCCGCACTGAAGCTTTCTTT
CASSIVRTEAFF
>NA|NA|TRBJ2-7|TRBV6-6
TGTGCCAGCAGCATTTATAGCGGAGAGTACGAGCAGTACTTC
CASSIYSGEYEQYF
>NA|NA|TRBJ1-5|TRBV5-1
TGCGCCAGCAGCTTGGACGGTATCAATCAGCCCCAGCATTTT
CASSLDGINQPQHF
>TRBD1|few|TRBJ1-5|TRBV6-6
TGTGCCACCCAACAGGGGCGAAGCAATCAGCCCCAGCATTTT
CATQQGRSNQPQHF
>TRBD1|NA|TRBJ1-2|TRBV9
TGTGCCAGCAGCCCGGGACAGTACACTGAGGGCTACACCTTC
CASSPGQYTEGYTF
>TRBD2|NA|TRBJ2-1|TRBV19
TGTGCCAGTAGTGTGAGCGGGGTACAGTTCTTC
CASSVSGVQFF
>TRBD2|NA|TRBJ2-3|TRBV19
TGTGCCAGTAGGATGGGGGGACGGCTAGCGGGAGGTAGCACAGATACGCAGTATTTT
CASRMGGRLAGGSTDTQYF
>TRBD2|few|TRBJ2-3|TRBV4-2
TGTGCCAGCAGCCAAGATCCTAGCGGGAGTCCAGATACGCAGTATTTT
CASSQDPSGSPDTQYF
>TRBD2|NA|TRBJ2-1|TRBV7-2
TGTGCCAGCAGCTTAACTAGCGGGAGCCACAATGAGCAGTTCTTC
CASSLTSGSHNEQFF
>TRBD1|NA|TRBJ1-1|TRBV7-8
TGTGCCAGCAGCTTGGGGACAGGGGGCCTCATGTACACTGAAGCTTTCTTT
CASSLGTGGLMYTEAFF
>NA|NA|TRBJ2-2|TRBV6-4
TGTGCCAGCAGTAAGACAGGGAACACCGGGGAGCTGTTTTTT
CASSKTGNTGELFF
>TRBD1|NA|TRBJ1-5|TRBV5-4
TGTGCCAGCAGCTTTGGGACAGAAGATCAGCCCCAGCATTTT
CASSFGTEDQPQHF
>TRBD1|few|TRBJ1-3|TRBV4-3
TGCGCCAGCAGCCGGACAGGGGGTTCTGGAAACACCATATATTTT
CASSRTGGSGNTIYF
>NA|NA|TRBJ2-1|TRBV5-1
TGCGCCAGCAGACCAGACAGGCTGAGCTCCTACAATGAGCAGTTCTTC
CASRPDRLSSYNEQFF